The TCR beta chain under discussion was sequenced for a study of blood T cell repertoires in COVID-19. Study-wide context: From the United States, Italy and Spain came samples of acute and convalescent COVID-19. Sources were T cells, B-cell-depleted T cells, or PBMCs; the material itself was cDNA or gDNA.

The CDR3 contains 15 residues. Germline loops: CDR1 MDHEN, CDR2 SYDVKM. The V gene lost 5 bases and the J gene lost 8 bases, with 19 bases spanning the gap. Authors' methods: Amplification with reference gene primers provided the estimates of nucleated cell counts. This table comes from immunoSEQ multiplex PCR, and its TCRdb copy is limited to in-frame clones, with some not included. V, J and clone size were drawn from that table, and D and trimming were deduced from the DNA. The sample records approximately 280,000 clones, over 75% being singletons. What was sequenced was peripheral blood. This chain connects TRBV28 to TRBJ1-5; the D is unclear. This receptor was taken from a man between 50 and 59 years old with active or convalescent COVID-19. CDR3 region: CASSPPLGVYEPQHF. CDR3 nucleotide sequence: TGTGCCAGCAGTCCGCCTCTAGGAGTGTACGAGCCCCAGCATTTT.